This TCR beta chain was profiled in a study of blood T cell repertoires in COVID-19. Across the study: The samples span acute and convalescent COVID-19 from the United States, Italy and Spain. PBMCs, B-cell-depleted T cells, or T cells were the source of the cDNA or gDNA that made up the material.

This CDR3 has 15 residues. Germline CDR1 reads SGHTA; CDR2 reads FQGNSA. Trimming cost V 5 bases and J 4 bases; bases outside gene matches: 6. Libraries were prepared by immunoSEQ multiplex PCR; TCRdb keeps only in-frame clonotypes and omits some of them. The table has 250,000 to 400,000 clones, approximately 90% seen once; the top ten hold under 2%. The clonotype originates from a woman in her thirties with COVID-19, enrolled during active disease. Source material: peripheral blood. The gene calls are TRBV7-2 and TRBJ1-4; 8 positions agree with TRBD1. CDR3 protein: CASSGPGQDNEKLFF. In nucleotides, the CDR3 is TGTGCCAGCAGCGGACCGGGACAGGATAATGAAAAACTGTTTTTT.